Each of the 27 T cell receptor beta chains below was sequenced from the same sample in a study of blood T cell repertoires in COVID-19. This table comes from immunoSEQ multiplex PCR, and its TCRdb copy is limited to in-frame clones, with some not included. The sample consists of under 100,000 clones, roughly 80% of them appearing once. The sample was peripheral blood. The receptors were sampled from a man older than 75 with active or convalescent COVID-19.

The V gene is TRBV19, the J gene TRBJ2-2; no definite D call. This CDR3 has 16 residues. Between the trimmed V and J ends, which lost 5 bases and 4 bases, there was a span of 17 bases. Germline V gives CDR1 LNHDA, CDR2 SQIVND (reference sequence). The chain's CDR3 is CASSFSRLISTGELFF. The CDR3, as DNA: TGTGCCAGTAGTTTCTCGCGACTCATATCCACCGGGGAGCTGTTTTTT.

This clone was detected only once. Here the CDR3 DNA reads TGTGCCAGCAGTTACTCGACTCCCGGCTACGAGCAGTACTTC. Translating gives CASSYSTPGYEQYF. The chain combines TRBV6-5 with TRBJ2-7; D uncertain. Germline loops: CDR1 MNHEY, CDR2 SVGAGI. The CDR3 consists of 14 residues. V was pared by 0 bases and J by 3 bases, with 9 bases between.

On this clone itself: At one of its ends the junction is not consistent with the germline gene, which may arise from a read error. This sequence joins TRBV30 and TRBJ2-7; 8 bases are shared with TRBD2. This CDR3 region has 15 residues. Germline CDR1 GTSNPN, CDR2 SVGIG (reference sequence). This CDR3 is CAWGVGVGGGYEQYF. CDR3 in DNA: TGTGCCTGGGGTGTTGGCGTCGGGGGGGGCTACGAGCAGTACTTC.

The chain has TRBV6-2 or TRBV6-3 and TRBJ1-2; no firm D call. The CDR3 totals 16 residues. The germline V gene has CDR1 MNHEY and CDR2 SVGEGT. V lost 5 bases to trimming and J lost 0 bases, with 16 bases between them. CDR3 DNA sequence: TGTGCCAGCAGTCACCACTTATCGGGGACTAACTATGGCTACACCTTC. This translates into CASSHHLSGTNYGYTF.

J is TRBJ1-5 and V is TRBV2, with D possibly TRBD1 on 6 matching bases. CDR1 SNHLY and CDR2 FYNNEI come from the germline V gene. This CDR3 spans 15 amino acids. V shed 6 bases and J shed 0 bases, with 12 bases lying between them. This chain's CDR3 is CASSSGVNSNQPQHF. The DNA of the CDR3 is TGTGCCAGCAGCTCAGGGGTGAATAGCAATCAGCCCCAGCATTTT.

The rearrangement joins TRBV5-4 to TRBJ1-1, with D maybe TRBD1 (6 bases). The V end lost 3 bases, the J end lost 6 bases, and 15 bases lay between the germline ends. CDR1 is SGHNT, CDR2 YYREEE, per germline (reference sequence). The CDR3 contains 14 residues. CDR3 coding DNA: TGTGCCAGCAGCTCGAGCAGGGGTAGCGCTGAAGCTTTCTTT. Residues: CASSSSRGSAEAFF.

The chain joins TRBV12-3 or TRBV12-4 to TRBJ1-2; TRBD1 agrees at 7 bases. V shed 0 bases, J shed 8 bases, and the junction held 3 bases outside the gene matches. This CDR3 has 13 amino acids. The chain's CDR3 is CASSLATGPGYTF. CDR3 nucleotides: TGTGCCAGCAGTTTAGCGACAGGGCCCGGCTACACCTTC.

The chain recombines TRBV18 with TRBJ1-1, with TRBD1 identical over 9 bases. Germline V lookup: CDR1 KGHSH, CDR2 LQKENI. The V gene end was trimmed by 0 bases and the J gene end by 5 bases; junction bases not matched to a gene: 7. This CDR3 has 16 residues. The CDR3 coding sequence is TGTGCCAGCTCACCACCCCGGACAGGGGTTTGGACTGAAGCTTTCTTT. The encoded protein is CASSPPRTGVWTEAFF. The variable domain in full, with the rest retrieved from reference TRBV18 and TRBJ1-1, is NAGVMQNPRHLVRRRGQEARLRCSPMKGHSHVYWYRQLPEEGLKFMVYLQKENIIDESGMPKERFSAEFPKEGPSILRIQQVVRGDSAAYFCASSPPRTGVWTEAFFGQGTRLTVV.

The chain employs TRBV5-1 and TRBJ2-1; D ambiguous. The germline CDR1 and CDR2 sequences are SGHRS and YFSETQ. V was shortened by 1 base and J by 10 bases, with 6 bases between the two germline ends. The CDR3 is 11 amino acids. The CDR3 loop is CASSLLEEQFF. Here the CDR3 DNA reads TGCGCCAGCAGCTTGCTGGAGGAGCAGTTCTTC. Full variable domain (outside the CDR3, taken from reference TRBV5-1 and TRBJ2-1): KAGVTQTPRYLIKTRGQQVTLSCSPISGHRSVSWYQQTPGQGLQFLFEYFSETQRNKGNFPGRFSGRQFSNSRSEMNVSTLELGDSALYLCASSLLEEQFFGPGTRLTVL.

The chain joins TRBV18 to TRBJ1-2; D is possibly TRBD1 (5 bases). Germline CDR1 is KGHSH and CDR2 is LQKENI. CDR3 length: 13 amino acids. V lost 10 bases and J lost 4, with 16 bases in between. DNA for the CDR3: TGTGCCACCCAGGCCTCCGGGGGCTATGGCTACACCTTC. Amino acids: CATQASGGYGYTF.

This clone was seen just once. J is TRBJ1-3 and V is TRBV2; TRBD1 agrees at 12 bases. Germline CDR1 SNHLY, CDR2 FYNNEI. The CDR3 has 18 amino acids. Trimming at V came to 7 bases and at J to 5 bases, leaving 15 bases not matched to a gene. DNA for the CDR3: TGTGCCAGCATTCCCTTTTTGGGGACAGGGGGCAGGAGAAACACCATATATTTT. Residues: CASIPFLGTGGRRNTIYF.

The chain has TRBV10-3 and TRBJ1-2; 9 nucleotides match TRBD1. The trim removed 6 bases at V and 6 bases at J, leaving 8 bases unmatched. This CDR3 contains 14 residues. Germline CDR1 is ENHRY and CDR2 is SYGVKD. The CDR3 here is CAIRLHTGGHGYTF. In DNA form, the CDR3 reads TGTGCCATCAGACTCCACACAGGGGGCCATGGCTACACCTTC.

V usage is TRBV2 and J usage is TRBJ2-5; 7 bases align to TRBD2. The length of the CDR3 is 13 residues. The ends lost 9 bases at V and 1 base at J; junction bases unmatched: 5. From germline, CDR1 is SNHLY and CDR2 FYNNEI. The CDR3 region is CARQTSPQETQYF. CDR3 nucleotides: TGTGCCAGACAGACTAGCCCCCAAGAGACCCAGTACTTC.

The J gene is TRBJ1-2, the V gene TRBV27; D might be TRBD1 (5 bases). CDR3 size: 14 residues. The ends were cut back, 5 bases at V and 8 bases at J, with 18 bases in the middle. CDR1 is MNHEY and CDR2 is SMNVEV in the germline V gene (reference sequence). This chain's CDR3 is CASSPSLGGSGYTF. The CDR3 DNA reads as TGTGCCAGCAGTCCCTCCTTGGGGGGTAGCGGCTACACCTTC.

The gene calls are TRBV7-9 and TRBJ1-3; unclear D gene. The length of the CDR3 is 16 residues. Germline V gene sequence: CDR1 SEHNR, CDR2 FQNEAQ (reference sequence). V was trimmed by 0 bases and J by 4 bases, leaving 13 bases between them. CDR3 in DNA: TGTGCCAGCAGCTTAGCGAATTGGGCGTTAGGAAACACCATATATTTT. Residues: CASSLANWALGNTIYF.

The chain joins TRBV5-1 to TRBJ1-1; weak D call: TRBD1 (5 bases). CDR1 is SGHRS, CDR2 YFSETQ, per germline. V lost 0 bases and J 1 base, leaving 7 bases between the germline ends. The CDR3 length is 14 residues. The CDR3 nucleotides read TGCGCCAGCAGCTTGGCGACAGCGAACACTGAAGCTTTCTTT. Its protein is CASSLATANTEAFF.

V and J are TRBV3-1 (or the pseudogene TRBV3-2) and TRBJ1-1; 9 bases agree with TRBD1. The CDR3 loop spans 16 amino acids. CDR1 and CDR2 from the germline V gene are LGHDT and YNNKEL (reference sequence). The ends lost 0 bases at V and 6 bases at J; junction bases unmatched: 8. The CDR3 loop is CASSQDVGTGSSEAFF. Written as DNA, the CDR3 is TGTGCCAGCAGCCAAGATGTCGGGACAGGGAGTTCTGAAGCTTTCTTT.

J is TRBJ2-1 and V is TRBV5-5; D remains ambiguous. Germline CDR1 reads SGHKS; CDR2 reads YYEKEE (reference sequence). CDR3 length: 13 amino acids. The V end lost 4 bases, the J end lost 6 bases, and 11 bases lay between the germline ends. CDR3 nucleotide sequence: TGTGCCAGCAGCATGAAGCCGGGCAATGAGCAGTTCTTC. Its protein is CASSMKPGNEQFF.

In its sample, this clone was seen a few times. This chain joins TRBV6-1 and TRBJ1-5, with D tentatively TRBD1 (5 bases). Trimming removed 2 bases from V and 3 bases from J, with 8 bases in between. From germline, CDR1 is MNHNS and CDR2 SASEGT. The CDR3 has 14 residues. The CDR3 protein is CASSEWGYNQPQHF. The CDR3 DNA reads as TGTGCCAGCAGTGAATGGGGCTACAATCAGCCCCAGCATTTT.

This clone was seen a handful of times. The chain has TRBV28 and TRBJ1-2, with D maybe TRBD1 (6 bases). Trimming pared 5 bases from V and 7 bases from J, leaving 20 bases between. Per germline, CDR1 MDHEN and CDR2 SYDVKM. CDR3 length: 15 amino acids. CDR3 region: CASSPQRNGQSGYTF. The DNA for the CDR3 is TGTGCCAGCAGTCCGCAGAGAAACGGACAGTCTGGCTACACCTTC.

In its sample, this clone was seen once. This rearrangement joins TRBV7-9 to TRBJ2-1; D is ambiguous. Trimming removed 4 bases at V and 6 bases at J, with 4 bases between. The CDR3 length is 11 residues. From germline, CDR1 is SEHNR and CDR2 FQNEAQ (reference sequence). CDR3 DNA sequence: TGTGCCAGCAGCTCAGGCAATGAGCAGTTCTTC. Translation gives CASSSGNEQFF.

The chain employs TRBV18 and TRBJ2-1, with 7 bases fitting TRBD2. CDR1 is KGHSH and CDR2 is LQKENI in the germline V gene. V lost 3 bases and J lost 0; bases outside the gene matches: 8. The CDR3 sequence is 17 residues long. CDR3 protein: CASSPRTSSGSYNEQFF. CDR3 nucleotide sequence: TGTGCCAGCTCACCCAGGACTAGTTCGGGCTCCTACAATGAGCAGTTCTTC.

The rearrangement joins TRBV5-5 to TRBJ1-2; D gene unclear. CDR1 is SGHKS, CDR2 YYEKEE, per germline (reference sequence). V dropped 3 bases and J dropped 4 bases, with 13 bases sitting between them. The CDR3 sequence is 14 residues long. The CDR3 here is CASSSLAGSYGYTF. CDR3 DNA sequence: TGTGCCAGCAGCTCGCTAGCTGGGAGCTATGGCTACACCTTC.

The J gene is TRBJ1-2, the V gene TRBV19, with TRBD1 identical over 10 bases. CDR3 length equals 17 residues. In germline, CDR1 is LNHDA, CDR2 SQIVND (reference sequence). Trimming cost V 0 bases and J 2 bases; bases outside gene matches: 6. This CDR3 reads CASSIDHRTGGNYGYTF. CDR3 bases: TGTGCCAGTAGTATAGATCATCGGACAGGGGGAAACTATGGCTACACCTTC.

V usage is TRBV15 and J usage is TRBJ2-2; tentatively, D is TRBD2 (7 bases). The V end was cut by 1 base, the J end by 3 bases, with 15 bases between. The germline V gene encodes CDR1 LNHNV and CDR2 YYDKDF (reference sequence). This CDR3 has 17 amino acids. CDR3 residues: CATSRVKAGAYTGELFF. As DNA, the CDR3 is TGTGCCACCAGCAGAGTTAAGGCGGGGGCCTACACCGGGGAGCTGTTTTTT.

The V gene is TRBV7-2, the J gene TRBJ1-2; 9 nucleotides match TRBD1. CDR1 and CDR2 from the germline V gene are SGHTA and FQGNSA. CDR3 length: 16 amino acids. V shed 6 bases, J shed 7 bases, and the junction held 15 bases outside the gene matches. For the CDR3, the DNA is TGTGCCAGCAGTCAATGGCCGGGACAGGGATCGGGTGGCTACACCTTC. It codes for CASSQWPGQGSGGYTF.

The V call is TRBV24-1, the J call TRBJ2-1, with D maybe TRBD2 (5 bases). Trimming removed 4 bases at V and 6 bases at J, with 15 bases between. The CDR3 is 15 residues long. Germline V CDR1 and CDR2: KGHDR, SFDVKD. As DNA, the CDR3 is TGTGCCACCAGTGACCCCCGGGAAAGTCCCAATGAGCAGTTCTTC. The encoded protein is CATSDPRESPNEQFF.